The next 20 T cell receptor beta chains were all read from a single sample in a study of T cell changes during pregnancy in multiple sclerosis. The table came from immunoSEQ multiplex PCR; TCRdb's copy has only in-frame clones and leaves some out. This table holds 50,000 to 70,000 clones, 80% to 95% found once. Here the sequenced sample was peripheral blood, taken in the second trimester of pregnancy. Receptor source: a female donor with multiple sclerosis, enrolled in a pregnancy study.

This clone was observed a single time. The rearrangement joins TRBV5-5 to TRBJ1-4; 9 bases map to TRBD1. This CDR3 is 16 amino acids long. With V trimmed by 0 bases and J by 5 bases, 5 bases remained unmatched. Per germline, CDR1 SGHKS and CDR2 YYEKEE (reference sequence). DNA for the CDR3: TGTGCCAGCAGCTTGGCCCCCGGGACAGGGAATGAAAAACTGTTTTTT. Protein: CASSLAPGTGNEKLFF.

J is TRBJ2-2 and V is TRBV6-4; 8 positions match TRBD1. The V segment lost 2 bases and the J segment 1 base; nucleotides outside the gene matches: 0. CDR1 is MRHNA and CDR2 is SNTAGT in the germline V gene. This CDR3 has 15 residues. The DNA of the CDR3 is TGTGCCAGCAGTGACGGACAGGGGAACACCGGGGAGCTGTTTTTT. The encoded protein is CASSDGQGNTGELFF.

The J gene is TRBJ2-1, the V gene TRBV7-6, with 7 bases identical to TRBD2. After removal of 4 bases from V and 9 bases from J, the junction contained 12 bases not matched to a gene. CDR1 SGHVS and CDR2 FNYEAQ come from the germline V gene. This CDR3 is 15 amino acids long. In nucleotides, the CDR3 is TGTGCCAGCAGCTATGGGGTAGGGGAGGGGAGTGAGCAGTTCTTC. Amino acid sequence: CASSYGVGEGSEQFF.

The chain carries TRBV7-9 and TRBJ1-3; 8 bases agree with TRBD1. Trimming at V came to 5 bases and at J to 4 bases, leaving 4 bases not matched to a gene. This CDR3 has 14 residues. Germline CDR1 reads SEHNR; CDR2 reads FQNEAQ (reference sequence). The CDR3 DNA is TGTGCCAGCAGCGACAGGGGAACCGGAAACACCATATATTTT. Amino acid sequence: CASSDRGTGNTIYF.

This rearrangement joins TRBV13 to TRBJ2-7; 10 nucleotides align to TRBD1. V was clipped by 5 bases and J by 7 bases; unmatched bases: 8. Germline-derived CDR1 and CDR2 are PRHDT and FYEKMQ (reference sequence). The CDR3 consists of 14 residues. This CDR3 is CASSALDRGLEQYF. The CDR3 coding sequence is TGTGCCAGCAGCGCCTTAGACAGGGGGCTAGAGCAGTACTTC.

The chain couples TRBV5-6 to TRBJ2-2; D remains unclear. Trimming took 0 bases from V and 2 from J, leaving 5 bases between them. Per the germline V gene, CDR1 is SGHDT and CDR2 is YYEEEE. The CDR3 is 14 amino acids. The CDR3 DNA sequence: TGTGCCAGCAGCTTGGCGGGTAACACCGGGGAGCTGTTTTTT. Translated: CASSLAGNTGELFF. Complete variable domain (other parts from reference TRBV5-6 and TRBJ2-2): DAGVTQSPTHLIKTRGQQVTLRCSPKSGHDTVSWYQQALGQGPQFIFQYYEEEERQRGNFPDRFSGHQFPNYSSELNVNALLLGDSALYLCASSLAGNTGELFFGEGSRLTVL.

This clone is a singleton in its sample. This chain connects TRBV18 to TRBJ1-1; 8 bases align to TRBD1. J gave up 10 bases and V 2 bases, and 6 bases lay outside the gene matches. Germline V CDR1 and CDR2: KGHSH, LQKENI. This CDR3 has 13 residues. The CDR3 nucleotides read TGTGCCAGCTCACCAGGGGACAGGCGAGTAGCTTTCTTT. It codes for CASSPGDRRVAFF.

Turning to this clone: The sample contains more than one DNA sequence encoding this CDR3. This rearrangement joins TRBV5-1 to TRBJ2-2; tentatively, D is TRBD1 (5 bases). V lost 1 base and J lost 1, with 8 bases in between. Per the germline V gene, CDR1 is SGHRS and CDR2 is YFSETQ. CDR3 length: 15 amino acids. The CDR3 is CASSLRQGNTGELFF. CDR3 coding DNA: TGCGCCAGCAGCTTGAGGCAGGGGAACACCGGGGAGCTGTTTTTT.

The chain is built from TRBV14 and TRBJ1-4; 10 bases line up with TRBD1. The CDR3 length is 15 residues. Unmatched junction bases numbered 5, after V lost 4 bases and J lost 6 bases. Per the germline V gene, CDR1 is SGHDN and CDR2 is FVKESK. The CDR3 sequence: CASSPGTGAHEKLFF. The CDR3 nucleotides read TGTGCCAGCAGCCCCGGGACAGGGGCACATGAAAAACTGTTTTTT.

This sequence joins TRBV7-9 and TRBJ2-3, with TRBD2 matching 10 bases. Germline lookup yields CDR1 SEHNR and CDR2 FQNEAQ (reference sequence). The CDR3 runs to 16 residues. J was trimmed by 0 bases and V by 5 bases; bases with no gene match: 5. In nucleotides, the CDR3 is TGTGCCAGCAGCCCGGGACTAGCGCCTAGCACAGATACGCAGTATTTT. Translation gives CASSPGLAPSTDTQYF.

The V call is TRBV29-1, the J call TRBJ2-7; D might be TRBD1 (6 bases). From germline, CDR1 is SQVTM and CDR2 ANQGSEA. The CDR3 sequence is 13 residues long. V was cut by 4 bases and J by 9 bases, with 19 bases left in between. The CDR3 bases are TGCAGCGTTGTGGGGGACAAATCGTCGGGGCAGTACTTC. Translated: CSVVGDKSSGQYF.

This chain's CDR3 is CASSQDWAGEGETQYF. The CDR3, as DNA: TGCGCCAGCAGCCAAGATTGGGCAGGGGAGGGAGAGACCCAGTACTTC. This chain joins TRBV4-3 and TRBJ2-5; possibly TRBD2 for D (7 bases). This CDR3 spans 16 amino acids. Trimming shortened V by 0 bases and J by 4 bases, and 15 bases separated the two germline ends. The germline V gene encodes CDR1 LGHNA and CDR2 YSLEER.

The chain recombines TRBV11-2 with TRBJ2-5; tentative D call: TRBD1 (6 bases). Germline lookup yields CDR1 SGHAT and CDR2 FQNNGV. CDR3 length equals 15 residues. Between the trimmed V and J ends, which lost 0 bases and 0 bases, there was a span of 8 bases. For the CDR3, the DNA is TGTGCCAGCAGCTTAGATGGGACAAACCAAGAGACCCAGTACTTC. It translates to CASSLDGTNQETQYF. Based on the CDR3 plus reference TRBV11-2 and TRBJ2-5, the full variable domain is EAGVAQSPRYKIIEKRQSVAFWCNPISGHATLYWYQQILGQGPKLLIQFQNNGVVDDSQLPKDRFSAERLKGVDSTLKIQPAKLEDSAVYLCASSLDGTNQETQYFGPGTRLLVL.

The chain joins TRBV6-1 to TRBJ1-1; 7 positions agree with TRBD1. CDR3 length: 15 residues. V shed 5 bases and J 7 bases; nucleotides not matched to a gene: 13. Looked up from germline, CDR1 is MNHNS and CDR2 is SASEGT. The CDR3 spells CASSHNRQGAGEAFF. The CDR3, as DNA: TGTGCCAGCAGTCACAATCGACAGGGCGCGGGTGAAGCTTTCTTT.

The rearrangement joins TRBV28 to TRBJ2-3, with TRBD1 matching over 8 bases. Germline CDR1 MDHEN, CDR2 SYDVKM. V gave up 2 bases and J gave up 2 bases; unmatched junction bases: 6. The CDR3 runs to 16 residues. Here the CDR3 reads CASSLGGQGYTDTQYF. In nucleotides, the CDR3 is TGTGCCAGCAGTTTAGGTGGACAGGGATACACAGATACGCAGTATTTT.

The rearrangement links TRBV14 to TRBJ2-3, with D perhaps matching TRBD2 (5 bases). The germline V gene encodes CDR1 SGHDN and CDR2 FVKESK. Trimming removed 1 base from V and 5 bases from J, with 16 bases in between. The CDR3 runs to 16 residues. The CDR3 sequence is CASSQGYVDGGDTQYF. The CDR3 bases are TGTGCCAGCAGCCAAGGGTACGTAGATGGAGGAGATACGCAGTATTTT.

Worth noting for this clone: One end of the junction fails to match germline, which may point to a read error. CDR3 DNA sequence: TGTGCCAGCAGCCTTGACTCCGACGAGCAGTACTTC. This codes for CASSLDSDEQYF. The rearrangement links TRBV7-2 to TRBJ2-7; D unclear. This CDR3 comprises 12 residues. Germline loops: CDR1 SGHTA, CDR2 FQGNSA. Based on the CDR3 plus reference TRBV7-2 and TRBJ2-7, the full variable domain is GAGVSQSPSNKVTEKGKDVELRCDPISGHTALYWYRQSLGQGLEFLIYFQGNSAPDKSGLPSDRFSAERTGGSVSTLTIQRTQQEDSAVYLCASSLDSDEQYFGPGTRLTVT.

The chain joins TRBV6-4 to TRBJ2-2, with D possibly matching TRBD1 (5 bases). The CDR3 is 16 residues long. Per the germline V gene, CDR1 is MRHNA and CDR2 is SNTAGT. Trimming shortened V by 3 bases and J by 3 bases, and 14 bases separated the two germline ends. The CDR3 loop is CASSDVALRDTGELFF. The CDR3 region has the DNA TGTGCCAGCAGTGATGTCGCCCTCAGGGACACCGGGGAGCTGTTTTTT.

V and J are TRBV7-2 and TRBJ2-7, with TRBD2 matching 13 bases. Germline values: CDR1 SGHTA, CDR2 FQGNSA. This CDR3 contains 16 residues. J lost 6 bases, V lost 5 bases, and 10 bases had no gene match. DNA for the CDR3: TGTGCCAGCAGCCTCGTCGGGACTAGCGGGAACGGCGAGCAGTACTTC. It yields the protein CASSLVGTSGNGEQYF.

This chain links TRBV7-9 with TRBJ2-7; 7 bases fit TRBD1. Looked up from germline, CDR1 is SEHNR and CDR2 is FQNEAQ (reference sequence). V lost 0 bases to trimming and J lost 2 bases; unmatched junction nucleotides: 13. This CDR3 region has 18 residues. The CDR3 DNA sequence: TGTGCCAGCAGCTTAGCCCACAAACAGGGGATTGAAACCTACGAGCAGTACTTC. Translated, it gives CASSLAHKQGIETYEQYF.